The 27 T cell receptor beta chains reported below all come from one sample, sequenced in a study of control samples from healthy donors and cancer patients. TCRdb's table, derived via immunoSEQ multiplex PCR, lists solely in-frame clones and lacks some. The table shows approximately 110,000 clones, with roughly 90% occurring only once. Sequences were obtained from blood. The receptors derive from a woman aged 50 to 65 in good health.

The V and J genes are TRBV21-1 and TRBJ1-4. TRBV21-1 is termed a pseudogene. CDR3 length: 13 residues. CDR3: CAGKQRCGEKLFF. The DNA for the CDR3 is TGTGCCGGAAAACAGCGGTGCGGAGAAAAACTGTTTTTT.

This chain joins TRBV19 and TRBJ2-1, with 10 nucleotides matching TRBD2. The germline V gene encodes CDR1 LNHDA and CDR2 SQIVND (reference sequence). Trimming at V came to 5 bases and at J to 5 bases, leaving 6 bases not matched to a gene. CDR3 length: 15 residues. The CDR3 protein is CASSLRLAGDNEQFF. The CDR3 DNA is TGTGCCAGTAGTCTACGACTAGCGGGTGACAATGAGCAGTTCTTC. Drawing the rest from reference TRBV19 and TRBJ2-1, the complete variable domain is DGGITQSPKYLFRKEGQNVTLSCEQNLNHDAMYWYRQDPGQGLRLIYYSQIVNDFQKGDIAEGYSVSREKKESFPLTVTSAQKNPTAFYLCASSLRLAGDNEQFFGPGTRLTVL.

This rearrangement joins TRBV3-1 (or the pseudogene TRBV3-2) to TRBJ2-1; D gene ambiguous. From germline, CDR1 is LGHDT and CDR2 YNNKEL (reference sequence). Deletions cut 5 bases from V and 0 bases from J, with 8 bases between. This CDR3 has 14 residues. This chain's CDR3 is CASSVDTSYNEQFF. As DNA, the CDR3 is TGTGCCAGCAGCGTTGACACCTCCTACAATGAGCAGTTCTTC.

This clone was recorded only once. This chain uses TRBV18 with TRBJ2-3; D is undetermined. Germline lookup yields CDR1 KGHSH and CDR2 LQKENI. This CDR3 contains 13 residues. Trimming shortened V by 4 bases and J by 3 bases, and 8 bases separated the two germline ends. CDR3 region: CASSQITTDTQYF. CDR3 in DNA: TGTGCCAGCTCACAGATCACAACAGATACGCAGTATTTT.

V usage is TRBV5-1 and J usage is TRBJ2-3; TRBD2 matches 14 bases. CDR1 and CDR2 (germline): SGHRS, YFSETQ. The length of the CDR3 is 17 residues. V was clipped by 4 bases and J by 2 bases; unmatched bases: 6. This CDR3 is CASSPRTSGGITDTQYF. CDR3 coding DNA: TGCGCCAGCAGCCCCAGGACTAGCGGGGGGATCACAGATACGCAGTATTTT.

J is TRBJ1-1 and V is TRBV9, with TRBD1 matching over 12 bases. Germline assignment: CDR1 SGDLS and CDR2 YYNGEE. This CDR3 contains 15 residues. With V trimmed by 3 bases and J by 3 bases, 3 bases remained unmatched. The CDR3 coding sequence is TGTGCCAGCAGCGGGGACAGGGGGCTTTACACTGAAGCTTTCTTT. It yields the protein CASSGDRGLYTEAFF.

V gene TRBV12-3 or TRBV12-4 combines with J gene TRBJ1-1; 7 bases map to TRBD1. J gave up 11 bases and V 3 bases, and 9 bases lay outside the gene matches. CDR3 length: 13 amino acids. The CDR3 region has the DNA TGTGCCAGCAGTTTGGGGACAGCATTTGGGGCTTTCTTT. Translated: CASSLGTAFGAFF.

The rearrangement joins TRBV3-1 (or the pseudogene TRBV3-2) to TRBJ2-7; D tentatively reads TRBD1 or TRBD2 (5 bases each). Deletions cut 6 bases from V and 6 bases from J, with 12 bases between. The CDR3 is 12 amino acids. The germline gives CDR1 LGHDT, CDR2 YNNKEL (reference sequence). The CDR3, as DNA: TGTGCCAGCAGTACGCATGGGGGCGAGCAGTACGTC. It translates to CASSTHGGEQYV.

The V and J genes are TRBV6-2 or TRBV6-3 and TRBJ1-2; D call uncertain. CDR1 and CDR2 from the germline V gene are MNHEY and SVGEGT. V lost 2 bases to trimming and J lost 6 bases, with 25 bases between them. This CDR3 is built from 18 residues. For the CDR3, the DNA is TGTGCCAGCAGTTACGTATTCCCCCTAGGCGGGTTCGGAGATGGCTACACCTTC. Its protein product is CASSYVFPLGGFGDGYTF.

The V and J genes are TRBV5-6 and TRBJ2-3; 8 bases agree with TRBD1. The V segment lost 5 bases and the J segment 1 base; nucleotides outside the gene matches: 3. Per the germline V gene, CDR1 is SGHDT and CDR2 is YYEEEE. This CDR3 spans 14 amino acids. The chain's CDR3 is CASRIQGGTDTQYF. Written as DNA, the CDR3 is TGTGCCAGCAGAATACAGGGGGGCACAGATACGCAGTATTTT.

J is TRBJ1-1 and V is TRBV14, with D perhaps matching TRBD1 (6 bases). CDR1 is SGHDN, CDR2 FVKESK, per germline. The V end lost 4 bases, the J end lost 1 base, and 13 bases lay between the germline ends. The CDR3 covers 15 residues. The CDR3 protein is CASSRQVGSNTEAFF. The CDR3 nucleotides read TGTGCCAGCAGCCGACAGGTAGGATCGAACACTGAAGCTTTCTTT. Filled out from reference TRBV14 and TRBJ1-1, the complete variable domain reads EAGVTQFPSHSVIEKGQTVTLRCDPISGHDNLYWYRRVMGKEIKFLLHFVKESKQDESGMPNNRFLAERTGGTYSTLKVQPAELEDSGVYFCASSRQVGSNTEAFFGQGTRLTVV.

This clone was recorded only once. The sample carries other DNA sequences with the same CDR3. Here the CDR3 reads CASSEQTGEETQYF. CDR3 DNA sequence: TGTGCCAGCAGTGAGCAGACGGGGGAGGAGACCCAGTACTTC. V is TRBV6-1 and J is TRBJ2-5; the D gene is possibly TRBD2 (6 bases). Deletions cut 3 bases from V and 5 bases from J, with 13 bases between. The length of the CDR3 is 14 residues. Germline lookup yields CDR1 MNHNS and CDR2 SASEGT.

This sequence joins TRBV7-9 and TRBJ1-5, with TRBD1 matching over 7 bases. Germline values: CDR1 SEHNR, CDR2 FQNEAQ (reference sequence). V shed 5 bases, J shed 3 bases, and the junction held 4 bases outside the gene matches. CDR3 length: 14 residues. CDR3 residues: CASSRTGLNQPQHF. The CDR3, as DNA: TGTGCCAGCAGCCGGACAGGTCTCAATCAGCCCCAGCATTTT.

The chain has TRBV18 and TRBJ1-2; D is uncertain. This CDR3 has 13 residues. With 3 bases removed from V and 4 bases from J, the gap between germline ends came to 9 bases. The V gene's germline CDR1 is KGHSH and CDR2 LQKENI. The CDR3: CASSPDGFYGYTF. The CDR3 DNA is TGTGCCAGCTCACCCGACGGTTTCTATGGCTACACCTTC.

In this sample, this clone turned up once. The chain links TRBV19 to TRBJ2-3; tentatively, D is TRBD2 (6 bases). V lost 3 bases, J lost 8 bases, and 12 bases lay in between. This CDR3 has 13 residues. Germline values: CDR1 LNHDA, CDR2 SQIVND (reference sequence). The CDR3 bases are TGTGCCAGTAGTATGGAGGGGAGAGGTACGCAGTATTTT. This sequence encodes CASSMEGRGTQYF.

The count of this clone is one. This chain joins TRBV30 and TRBJ2-7; D possibly uses TRBD1 or TRBD2 (5 bases each). Germline V gene sequence: CDR1 GTSNPN, CDR2 SVGIG (reference sequence). V lost 5 bases, J lost 3 bases, and 11 bases lay in between. CDR3 length: 12 residues. This CDR3 reads CAWGTGNYEQYF. DNA for the CDR3: TGTGCCTGGGGGACGGGGAACTACGAGCAGTACTTC.

The V and J genes are TRBV4-3 and TRBJ2-3, with 13 bases that match TRBD2. The CDR3 totals 20 residues. Germline V gene data show CDR1 as LGHNA and CDR2 as YSLEER. V was pared by 6 bases and J by 4 bases, with 19 bases of the junction left unmatched. CDR3 coding DNA: TGCGCCAGCAGTCACGAAGGAACTAGCGGGAGGGCCGGTGCCGCAGATACGCAGTATTTT. It is translated as CASSHEGTSGRAGAADTQYF.

The rearrangement uses TRBV5-1 and TRBJ1-2; TRBD1 might be the D (6 bases). Germline V gene sequence: CDR1 SGHRS, CDR2 YFSETQ. The V gene lost 2 bases and the J gene lost 8 bases, with 13 bases spanning the gap. The CDR3 extends over 13 amino acids. CDR3: CASSLRGQEGYTF. The CDR3 bases are TGCGCCAGCAGCTTACGGGGGCAGGAGGGCTACACCTTC.

This chain connects TRBV11-3 to TRBJ2-1; D is unresolved. V lost 6 bases and J 0 bases, leaving 12 bases between the germline ends. This CDR3 is 15 amino acids long. CDR1 is SGHNT and CDR2 is YENEEA in the germline V gene. CDR3 amino acids: CASSTGSASYNEQFF. CDR3 nucleotide sequence: TGTGCCAGCAGTACCGGGTCAGCCTCCTACAATGAGCAGTTCTTC. Drawing the rest from reference TRBV11-3 and TRBJ2-1, the complete variable domain is EAGVVQSPRYKIIEKKQPVAFWCNPISGHNTLYWYLQNLGQGPELLIRYENEEAVDDSQLPKDRFSAERLKGVDSTLKIQPAELGDSAVYLCASSTGSASYNEQFFGPGTRLTVL.

This clone was found once. CDR3 sequence (DNA): TGTGCCAGCAGCCAAGTTGGTGAAGCTTTCTTT. This gives the protein CASSQVGEAFF. The chain couples TRBV3-1 (or the pseudogene TRBV3-2) to TRBJ1-1; D not resolved. V was shortened by 1 base and J by 7 bases, with 4 bases between the two germline ends. Per germline, CDR1 LGHDT and CDR2 YNNKEL (reference sequence). The CDR3 has 11 amino acids.

This rearrangement joins TRBV27 to TRBJ2-5; 13 bases line up with TRBD2. V trimming: 0 bases; J trimming: 6 bases; junction bases outside the gene matches: 7. The CDR3 is 17 amino acids. Germline V gene data show CDR1 as MNHEY and CDR2 as SMNVEV (reference sequence). CDR3 nucleotides: TGTGCCAGCAGTTTATCCCCAGGGACTAGCGGGATGAAGACCCAGTACTTC. This codes for CASSLSPGTSGMKTQYF.

CDR3 loop: CASSPYVRGAGDTQYF. The DNA of the CDR3 is TGTGCCAGCAGCCCGTACGTCCGGGGGGCAGGGGATACGCAGTATTTT. V and J are TRBV3-1 (or the pseudogene TRBV3-2) and TRBJ2-3; D might be TRBD2 (7 bases). The length of the CDR3 is 16 residues. V was shortened by 4 bases and J by 6 bases, with 20 bases between the two germline ends. Germline V gene lookup returns CDR1 LGHDT and CDR2 YNNKEL (reference sequence).

The J gene is TRBJ2-3, the V gene TRBV5-6; D not resolved. Germline CDR1 SGHDT, CDR2 YYEEEE. The CDR3 spans 13 residues. V lost 4 bases and J 6 bases, leaving 12 bases between the germline ends. The CDR3 DNA sequence: TGTGCCAGCAGCCAAGTAGAATTGGATACGCAGTATTTT. This sequence encodes CASSQVELDTQYF. Full variable domain (missing parts from reference TRBV5-6 and TRBJ2-3): DAGVTQSPTHLIKTRGQQVTLRCSPKSGHDTVSWYQQALGQGPQFIFQYYEEEERQRGNFPDRFSGHQFPNYSSELNVNALLLGDSALYLCASSQVELDTQYFGPGTRLTVL.

The chain couples TRBV9 to TRBJ2-7; TRBD2 matches at 8 bases. Germline CDR1 SGDLS, CDR2 YYNGEE. CDR3 size: 13 residues. With V trimmed by 4 bases and J by 2 bases, 2 bases remained unmatched. The CDR3 coding sequence is TGTGCCAGCAGCCCGCGGGAGGCCTACGAGCAGTACTTC. Its protein is CASSPREAYEQYF.

This clone appeared once. This rearrangement joins TRBV9 to TRBJ1-2; no clear D gene. The CDR3 has 12 residues. CDR1 SGDLS and CDR2 YYNGEE come from the germline V gene. Trimming cost V 4 bases and J 8 bases, with 12 bases left between them. The CDR3 coding sequence is TGTGCCAGCAGCCCTTCGCCCCCGGGCTACACCTTC. Residues: CASSPSPPGYTF.

This sequence joins TRBV28 and TRBJ1-2; 9 nucleotides line up with TRBD1. The J segment lost 2 bases and the V segment lost 6 bases, leaving 4 bases of the junction unmatched. CDR1 and CDR2 from the germline V gene are MDHEN and SYDVKM. The CDR3 is made up of 14 amino acids. The CDR3 DNA follows: TGTGCCAGCAGAAAGACAGGGGGGAACTATGGCTACACCTTC. Translated, it gives CASRKTGGNYGYTF.

This clone was seen only a few times. The V call is TRBV9, the J call TRBJ2-2; D uncertain. The V and J ends lost 0 bases and 1 base respectively, with 7 bases between them. Germline V gene data show CDR1 as SGDLS and CDR2 as YYNGEE. The CDR3 has 15 residues. The CDR3 bases are TGTGCCAGCAGCGTAGGTCGGGTGAACACCGGGGAGCTGTTTTTT. It yields the protein CASSVGRVNTGELFF.